This T cell receptor beta chain originates from a study of T cell responses to AZD1222 COVID-19 vaccine. For the study at large: Second-dose timings of about 4 or about 12 weeks were pooled.

Broader study findings: It should be noted that donors were predominantly white British and more often female, and clonal diversity was possibly underestimated. Recipients of AZD1222 seropositive at baseline numbered only 6 or 7.

The germline V gene has CDR1 LNHDA and CDR2 SQIVND (reference sequence). After removal of 8 bases from V and 5 bases from J, the junction contained 12 bases not matched to a gene. The CDR3 has 15 amino acids. The table came from immunoSEQ multiplex PCR; TCRdb's copy has only in-frame clones and leaves some out. The sample holds some 84,000 clones; roughly 88% are singletons and the top ten take about 16%. With respect to this clone: The antigen is unknown.

The origin of this receptor is an adult in good health. The rearrangement uses TRBV19 and TRBJ2-5; 9 bases line up with TRBD1. The sample here was peripheral blood, taken on day 0 of AZD1222 vaccination. CDR3 in DNA: TGTGCCAGTTCAGTAACCGGGACAGGGTGGGAGACCCAGTACTTC. This codes for CASSVTGTGWETQYF.